This is a list of T cell receptor beta chains from one sample in a study of cytomegalovirus exposure and HLA in healthy donors. Clones were read by immunoSEQ multiplex PCR, and TCRdb kept only the in-frame ones, dropping some. The sample gives around 190,000 clones, 85% of which show up once; more than 15% is in the top ten. The sequenced sample consisted of PBMCs. All receptors derive from a man aged 18 to 30 in good health and CMV-seropositive. CDR3s include the opening cysteine and the closing phenylalanine or tryptophan. Fields, in order: D gene, J gene, V gene, clone size, CDR3 DNA, CDR3 protein. A D gene is named only where the DNA matches it firmly. Clone size appears in some rows only: once, few, many, or a class for an expanded clone.

d_call: .; j_call: TRBJ2-2; v_call: TRBV2; clone_size: .; cdr3_nt: TGTGCCAGCAGTGAGTCGGCGGGGAGGGGGGAGCTGTTTTTT; cdr3_aa: CASSESAGRGELFF
d_call: .; j_call: TRBJ2-7; v_call: TRBV29-1; clone_size: .; cdr3_nt: TGCAGCGTAGTCCTAGCGATCTCCTACGAGCAGTACTTC; cdr3_aa: CSVVLAISYEQYF
d_call: .; j_call: TRBJ2-7; v_call: TRBV4-1; clone_size: few; cdr3_nt: TGCGCCAGCAGCGGGGTAGGGACAGAGCAGTACTTC; cdr3_aa: CASSGVGTEQYF
d_call: TRBD1; j_call: TRBJ2-7; v_call: TRBV9; clone_size: few; cdr3_nt: TGTGCCAGCTCAACAGGGGGGAAGGAGCAGTACTTC; cdr3_aa: CASSTGGKEQYF
d_call: .; j_call: TRBJ2-5; v_call: TRBV9; clone_size: .; cdr3_nt: TGTGCCAGCAGCCACAAGGAGGGCCGAGAGACCCAGTACTTC; cdr3_aa: CASSHKEGRETQYF
d_call: .; j_call: TRBJ1-1; v_call: TRBV5-1; clone_size: .; cdr3_nt: TGCGCCAGCAGCTCGCCCCCGGCAGGGAAAGCTTTCTTT; cdr3_aa: CASSSPPAGKAFF
d_call: .; j_call: TRBJ2-7; v_call: TRBV16; clone_size: .; cdr3_nt: TGTGCCAGCAGCCAATCAGGGGCCAGTTCCTACGAGCAGTACTTC; cdr3_aa: CASSQSGASSYEQYF
d_call: TRBD2; j_call: TRBJ2-1; v_call: TRBV27; clone_size: .; cdr3_nt: TGTGCCAGCAGTGCCGAGTTGGGGAGCGCTAGCGGGGGGAGCTCCTACAATGAGCAGTTCTTC; cdr3_aa: CASSAELGSASGGSSYNEQFF
d_call: .; j_call: TRBJ2-3; v_call: TRBV5-1; clone_size: once; cdr3_nt: TGCGCCAGCAGCTTGGCCCAGGTCACAGATACGCAGTATTTT; cdr3_aa: CASSLAQVTDTQYF
d_call: TRBD1; j_call: TRBJ1-5; v_call: TRBV11-3; clone_size: .; cdr3_nt: TGTGCCAGCAGCTTAGACCCCGACAGGGCGTGCCAGCCCCAGCATTTT; cdr3_aa: CASSLDPDRACQPQHF
d_call: TRBD2; j_call: TRBJ2-3; v_call: TRBV9; clone_size: .; cdr3_nt: TGTGCCAGCAGCCGGGACTATTCTAACACAGATACGCAGTATTTT; cdr3_aa: CASSRDYSNTDTQYF
d_call: TRBD1; j_call: TRBJ1-2; v_call: TRBV13; clone_size: .; cdr3_nt: TGTGCCAGCACACTCGGGGACAGGGAGAACTATGGCTACACCTTC; cdr3_aa: CASTLGDRENYGYTF
d_call: .; j_call: TRBJ2-7; v_call: TRBV11-2; clone_size: once; cdr3_nt: TGTGCCAGCAGCTTAAATATCCAGGCGCGCTCCTACGAGCAGTACTTC; cdr3_aa: CASSLNIQARSYEQYF
d_call: TRBD1; j_call: TRBJ2-3; v_call: TRBV5-1; clone_size: .; cdr3_nt: TGCGCCAGCAGCGCCCGGGACAGTTTCACAGATACGCAGTATTTT; cdr3_aa: CASSARDSFTDTQYF
d_call: .; j_call: TRBJ1-2; v_call: TRBV27; clone_size: few; cdr3_nt: TGTGCCAGCAGTCCGGACAGTAAGGGCTACACCTTC; cdr3_aa: CASSPDSKGYTF
d_call: .; j_call: TRBJ1-2; v_call: TRBV27; clone_size: .; cdr3_nt: TGTGCCAGCAGTTTATCCGGCACCAACTACGGCTACACCTTC; cdr3_aa: CASSLSGTNYGYTF
d_call: .; j_call: TRBJ1-5; v_call: TRBV28; clone_size: .; cdr3_nt: TGTGCCAGCAGTTTCGGGGGAGCGGGTCAGCCCCAGCATTTT; cdr3_aa: CASSFGGAGQPQHF
d_call: TRBD2; j_call: TRBJ2-5; v_call: TRBV27; clone_size: .; cdr3_nt: TGTGCCAGCAGTCCCATAGCGGGGGCTGGGGGAGAGACCCAGTACTTC; cdr3_aa: CASSPIAGAGGETQYF
d_call: .; j_call: TRBJ1-1; v_call: TRBV6-5; clone_size: .; cdr3_nt: TGTGCCAGCAGTTACTCCGGGGGGACTGAAGCTTTCTTT; cdr3_aa: CASSYSGGTEAFF
d_call: .; j_call: TRBJ1-2; v_call: TRBV2; clone_size: .; cdr3_nt: TGTGCCAGCAGCCGGATGGGGGGGGCGCAGGTCTATGGCTACACCTTC; cdr3_aa: CASSRMGGAQVYGYTF
d_call: TRBD1; j_call: TRBJ2-3; v_call: TRBV19; clone_size: .; cdr3_nt: TGTGCCAGTAGCACCGGGACAGGGGAAACAGATACGCAGTATTTT; cdr3_aa: CASSTGTGETDTQYF
d_call: TRBD1; j_call: TRBJ2-7; v_call: TRBV28; clone_size: many; cdr3_nt: TGTGCCAGCACCCCATGGGGGACAGGGGGGAACGAGCAGTACTTC; cdr3_aa: CASTPWGTGGNEQYF
d_call: TRBD2; j_call: TRBJ2-3; v_call: TRBV28; clone_size: .; cdr3_nt: TGTGCCTCGTCGACTAGCGGGGGGACAGATACGCAGTATTTT; cdr3_aa: CASSTSGGTDTQYF
d_call: .; j_call: TRBJ2-3; v_call: TRBV28; clone_size: .; cdr3_nt: TGTGCCAGCAGTTTAGCGACAGGGAGGACAGATACGCAGTATTTT; cdr3_aa: CASSLATGRTDTQYF
d_call: .; j_call: TRBJ2-3; v_call: TRBV27; clone_size: .; cdr3_nt: TGTGCCAGCAGTCTCCTTGGCCAGGGAATGAGGACAGATACGCAGTATTTT; cdr3_aa: CASSLLGQGMRTDTQYF
d_call: TRBD2; j_call: TRBJ2-1; v_call: TRBV7-9; clone_size: .; cdr3_nt: TGTGCCAGCAGCCCGTATACCGGGACTAGCGGGATCGATGAGCAGTTCTTC; cdr3_aa: CASSPYTGTSGIDEQFF
d_call: TRBD1; j_call: TRBJ1-1; v_call: TRBV27; clone_size: once; cdr3_nt: TGTGCCAGCAGTTCGGGACAGGGTAGAGATGAAGCTTTCTTT; cdr3_aa: CASSSGQGRDEAFF
d_call: TRBD2; j_call: TRBJ2-3; v_call: TRBV6-6; clone_size: .; cdr3_nt: TGTGCCAGCAGCCCTCTTGCGGGGGGTCGCGATACGCAGTATTTT; cdr3_aa: CASSPLAGGRDTQYF
d_call: TRBD2; j_call: TRBJ2-3; v_call: TRBV6-5; clone_size: .; cdr3_nt: TGTGCCAGCAGCCGGGACTATTCTAGCACAGATACGCAGTATTTT; cdr3_aa: CASSRDYSSTDTQYF
d_call: TRBD2; j_call: TRBJ2-7; v_call: TRBV28; clone_size: .; cdr3_nt: TGTGCCACCCGGACTAGCGGGGGGGCCACGGGAATTTACGAGCAGTACTTC; cdr3_aa: CATRTSGGATGIYEQYF
d_call: .; j_call: TRBJ1-2; v_call: TRBV6-5; clone_size: .; cdr3_nt: TGTGCCAGCAGCCCAGGTTCCTATGGCTACACCTTC; cdr3_aa: CASSPGSYGYTF
d_call: .; j_call: TRBJ1-3; v_call: TRBV5-1; clone_size: .; cdr3_nt: TGCGCCAGCAGCTTGGGTGCGATGACTGGAAACACCATATATTTT; cdr3_aa: CASSLGAMTGNTIYF
d_call: TRBD2; j_call: TRBJ2-1; v_call: TRBV7-8; clone_size: .; cdr3_nt: TGTGCCAGCAGCTTGGCTAGCGGGGGCAATGAGCAGTTCTTC; cdr3_aa: CASSLASGGNEQFF
d_call: .; j_call: TRBJ2-1; v_call: TRBV10-3; clone_size: .; cdr3_nt: TGTGCCATCAGTGAGCCCGCGGGGCGGCGGCAGTTCTTC; cdr3_aa: CAISEPAGRRQFF
d_call: .; j_call: TRBJ2-3; v_call: TRBV28; clone_size: .; cdr3_nt: TGTGCCAGCAGTTCTACCCCCGATCGTGTCACAGATACGCAGTATTTT; cdr3_aa: CASSSTPDRVTDTQYF
d_call: .; j_call: TRBJ1-1; v_call: TRBV7-9; clone_size: .; cdr3_nt: TGTGCCAGCAGACTAATCACGGGAGACACTGAAGCTTTCTTT; cdr3_aa: CASRLITGDTEAFF
d_call: TRBD1; j_call: TRBJ1-1; v_call: TRBV6-6; clone_size: .; cdr3_nt: TGTGCCAGCAGTCGCAGGGGGACTGAAGCTTTCTTT; cdr3_aa: CASSRRGTEAFF
d_call: TRBD1; j_call: TRBJ1-2; v_call: TRBV2; clone_size: .; cdr3_nt: TGTGCCAGCAGTCAACAGGGGGCTGACTATGGCTACACCTTC; cdr3_aa: CASSQQGADYGYTF
d_call: TRBD2; j_call: TRBJ2-1; v_call: TRBV5-1; clone_size: .; cdr3_nt: TGCGCCAGCAGCGTACTAGCGGGGGGCTCCTACAATGAGCAGTTCTTC; cdr3_aa: CASSVLAGGSYNEQFF
d_call: .; j_call: TRBJ1-2; v_call: TRBV6-6; clone_size: .; cdr3_nt: TGTGCCAGCAGTCCCGGGGTGGATGGCTACACCTTC; cdr3_aa: CASSPGVDGYTF
d_call: TRBD1; j_call: TRBJ2-1; v_call: TRBV5-5; clone_size: .; cdr3_nt: TGTGCCAGCAGCTTGTTGACAGGGGGAAAAAACAATGAGCAGTTCTTC; cdr3_aa: CASSLLTGGKNNEQFF
d_call: .; j_call: TRBJ2-3; v_call: TRBV7-8; clone_size: .; cdr3_nt: TGTGCCAGCAGCCCCCGGGAGAAGCGAAACACAGATACGCAGTATTTT; cdr3_aa: CASSPREKRNTDTQYF
d_call: TRBD2; j_call: TRBJ2-1; v_call: TRBV11-2; clone_size: .; cdr3_nt: TGTGCCAGCAGCTTAGCTAGCGGGGGGTACAATGAGCAGTTCTTC; cdr3_aa: CASSLASGGYNEQFF
d_call: .; j_call: TRBJ2-1; v_call: TRBV19; clone_size: .; cdr3_nt: TGTGCCAGTAAGATAGACAGGTCCTACAATGAGCAGTTCTTC; cdr3_aa: CASKIDRSYNEQFF
d_call: TRBD1; j_call: TRBJ2-7; v_call: TRBV19; clone_size: .; cdr3_nt: TGTGCCAGTAGTATCAGAGGACAGGGGGCCGAGCAGTACTTC; cdr3_aa: CASSIRGQGAEQYF